This entry concerns a single TCR beta chain. Antigen specificity is unknown. Using its own MiXCR run on the RACE reads, TCRdb lists one record per CDR3 protein. The sample includes around 99,000 distinct CDR3 sequences, around 11% of them seen just once. The sample comes from a study of human T cells and chemical hapten exposure. Overall study context: The sensitizer, 2% DPC, was used on about 2 cm by about 2 cm of upper inner arm skin. Study outcomes and limitations: Following DPC sensitization, TCRs present above 1 in 1000 frequency showed no change.

Noted time point: patch test 1, 2 weeks after DPC sensitization. Indicated treatment: therapeutic diphenylcyclopropenone sensitization with weekly scalp DPC. The template was total RNA from unfractionated whole blood. Deletions cut 6 bases from V and 3 bases from J, with 24 bases between. CDR3 length: 17 amino acids. The origin of this receptor is a woman in her forties with alopecia areata. Some clones in this sample may be carry-over from other donors' samples. This material consisted of whole blood, taken in connection with sensitization to the hapten diphenylcyclopropenone (DPC). The V and J genes are TRBV12-3 or TRBV12-4 and TRBJ2-7, with D perhaps being TRBD1 or TRBD2 (5 bases each). CDR3 in amino acids: CASRTTGLRDGRYEQYF. CDR3 coding DNA: TGTGCCAGCAGGACCACTGGACTCCGGGACGGGCGCTACGAGCAGTACTTC.